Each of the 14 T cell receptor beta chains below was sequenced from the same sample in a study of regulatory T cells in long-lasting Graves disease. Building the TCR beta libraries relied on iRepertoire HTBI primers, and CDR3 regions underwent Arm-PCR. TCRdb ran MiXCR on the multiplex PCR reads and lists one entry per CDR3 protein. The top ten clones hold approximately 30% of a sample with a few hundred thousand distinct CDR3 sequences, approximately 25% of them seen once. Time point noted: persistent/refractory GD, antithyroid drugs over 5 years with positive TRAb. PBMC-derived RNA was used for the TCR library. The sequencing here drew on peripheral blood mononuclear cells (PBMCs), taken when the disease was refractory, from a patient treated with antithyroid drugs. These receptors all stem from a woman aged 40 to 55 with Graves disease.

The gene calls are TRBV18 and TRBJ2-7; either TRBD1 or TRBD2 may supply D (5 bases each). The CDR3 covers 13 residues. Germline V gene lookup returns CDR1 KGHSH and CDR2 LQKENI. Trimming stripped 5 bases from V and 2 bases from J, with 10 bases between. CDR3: CASSTGRTYEQYF. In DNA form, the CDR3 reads TGTGCCAGCTCAACGGGACGGACCTACGAGCAGTACTTC.

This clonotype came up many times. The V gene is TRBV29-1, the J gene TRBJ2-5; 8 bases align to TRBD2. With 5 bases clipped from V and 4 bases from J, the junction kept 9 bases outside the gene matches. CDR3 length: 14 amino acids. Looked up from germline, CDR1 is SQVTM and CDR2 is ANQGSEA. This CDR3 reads CSVPVAGYAETQYF. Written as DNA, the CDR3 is TGCAGCGTTCCGGTAGCGGGATATGCAGAGACCCAGTACTTC.

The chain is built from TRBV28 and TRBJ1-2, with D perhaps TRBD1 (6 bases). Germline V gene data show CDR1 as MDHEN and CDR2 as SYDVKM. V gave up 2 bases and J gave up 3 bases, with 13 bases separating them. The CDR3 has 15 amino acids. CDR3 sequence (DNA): TGTGCCAGCAGTTTAACTGAGGGGGTTTACTATGGCTACACCTTC. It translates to CASSLTEGVYYGYTF.

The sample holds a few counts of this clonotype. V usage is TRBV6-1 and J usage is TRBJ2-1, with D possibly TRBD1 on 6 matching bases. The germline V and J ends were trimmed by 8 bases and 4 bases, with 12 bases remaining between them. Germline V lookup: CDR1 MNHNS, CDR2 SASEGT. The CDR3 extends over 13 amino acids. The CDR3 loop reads CASQGSPYNEQFF. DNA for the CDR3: TGTGCCAGCCAGGGGTCGCCATACAATGAGCAGTTCTTC.

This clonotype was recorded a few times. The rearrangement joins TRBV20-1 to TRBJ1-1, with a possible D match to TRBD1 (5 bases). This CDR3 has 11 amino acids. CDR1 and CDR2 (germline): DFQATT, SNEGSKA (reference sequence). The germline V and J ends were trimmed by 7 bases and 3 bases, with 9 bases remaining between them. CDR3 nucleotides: TGCAGTGTAGACAGTTACACTGAAGCTTTCTTT. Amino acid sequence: CSVDSYTEAFF.

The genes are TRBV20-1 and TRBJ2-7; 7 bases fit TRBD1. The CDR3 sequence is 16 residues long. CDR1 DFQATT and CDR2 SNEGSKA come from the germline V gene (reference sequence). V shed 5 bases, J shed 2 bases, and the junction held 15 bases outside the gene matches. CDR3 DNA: TGCAGTGCTCCAAACAAGGGACAGCGTATACCCTACGAGCAGTACTTC. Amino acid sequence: CSAPNKGQRIPYEQYF.

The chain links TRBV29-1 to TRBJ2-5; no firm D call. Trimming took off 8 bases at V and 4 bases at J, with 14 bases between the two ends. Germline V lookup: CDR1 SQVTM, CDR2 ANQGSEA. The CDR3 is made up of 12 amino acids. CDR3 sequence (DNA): TGCAGCATTTTATTAGCAGGAGAGACCCAGTACTTC. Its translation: CSILLAGETQYF.

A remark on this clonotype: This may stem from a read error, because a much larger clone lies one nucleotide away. In DNA form, the CDR3 reads TGTGCCAGCAGTACTCGACTAGCGGGGAGCCACTACGGGCAGTACTTC. As protein: CASSTRLAGSHYGQYF. The chain joins TRBV27 to TRBJ2-7, with TRBD2 identical over 11 bases. This CDR3 has 16 amino acids. Germline V gives CDR1 MNHEY, CDR2 SMNVEV (reference sequence).

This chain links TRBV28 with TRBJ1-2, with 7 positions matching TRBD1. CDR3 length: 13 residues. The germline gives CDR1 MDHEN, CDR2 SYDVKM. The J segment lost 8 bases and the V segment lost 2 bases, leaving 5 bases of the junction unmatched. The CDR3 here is CASSLKGATGYTF. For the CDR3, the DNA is TGTGCCAGCAGTTTAAAGGGGGCGACGGGCTACACCTTC.

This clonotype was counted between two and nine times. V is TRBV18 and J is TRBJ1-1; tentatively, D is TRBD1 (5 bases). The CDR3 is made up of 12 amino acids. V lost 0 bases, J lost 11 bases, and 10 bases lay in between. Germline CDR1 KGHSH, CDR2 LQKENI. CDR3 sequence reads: CASSPPGDLAFF. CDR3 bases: TGTGCCAGCTCACCACCGGGGGATTTGGCTTTCTTT.

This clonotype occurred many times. Written as DNA, the CDR3 is TGTGCCACCAGCAGAGGGACAGGGAGTCTTACCTACGAGCAGTACTTC. It specifies CATSRGTGSLTYEQYF. This chain uses TRBV15 with TRBJ2-7; 8 nucleotides align to TRBD1. J gave up 2 bases and V 1 base, and 7 bases lay outside the gene matches. From germline, CDR1 is LNHNV and CDR2 YYDKDF (reference sequence). The CDR3 is 16 residues long.

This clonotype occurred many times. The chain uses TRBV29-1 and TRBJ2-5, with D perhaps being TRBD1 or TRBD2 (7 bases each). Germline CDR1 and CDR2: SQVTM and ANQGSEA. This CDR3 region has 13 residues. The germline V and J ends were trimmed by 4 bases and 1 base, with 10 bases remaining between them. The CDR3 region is CSVAGGAQETQYF. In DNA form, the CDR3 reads TGCAGCGTTGCAGGGGGGGCCCAAGAGACCCAGTACTTC. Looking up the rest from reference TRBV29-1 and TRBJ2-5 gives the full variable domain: SAVISQKPSRDICQRGTSLTIQCQVDSQVTMMFWYRQQPGQSLTLIATANQGSEATYESGFVIDKFPISRPNLTFSTLTVSNMSPEDSSIYLCSVAGGAQETQYFGPGTRLLVL.

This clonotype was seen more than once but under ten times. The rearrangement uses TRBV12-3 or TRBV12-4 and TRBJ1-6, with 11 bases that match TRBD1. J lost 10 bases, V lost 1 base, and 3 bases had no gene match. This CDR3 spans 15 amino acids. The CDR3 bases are TGTGCCAGCAGTTTAGGGGACAGGGGGACCTCACCCCTCCACTTT. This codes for CASSLGDRGTSPLHF.

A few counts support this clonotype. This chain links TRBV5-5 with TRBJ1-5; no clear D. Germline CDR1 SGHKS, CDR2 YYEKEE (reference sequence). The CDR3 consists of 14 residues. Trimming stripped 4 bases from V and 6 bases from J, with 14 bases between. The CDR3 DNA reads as TGTGCCAGCAGCGGCGGGGATAGGGCTCAGCCCCAGCATTTT. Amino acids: CASSGGDRAQPQHF.